Below, 5 T cell receptor beta chains from the same sample are listed, as sequenced in a study of cytomegalovirus exposure and HLA in healthy donors. With 60 Vbeta and 13 Jbeta primers, the PCR was carried out. TCRdb keeps only in-frame clones here, not all; method: immunoSEQ multiplex PCR. Here the sample spans roughly 73,000 clones, roughly 80% being singletons. The sequenced sample consisted of PBMCs. Receptors were obtained from a woman between 50 and 59 years old in good health and CMV-seronegative.

The J gene is TRBJ2-5, the V gene TRBV25-1; 11 bases agree with TRBD2. CDR1 is MGHDK and CDR2 is SYGVNS in the germline V gene. The CDR3 is made up of 14 amino acids. With 8 bases clipped from V and 5 bases from J, the junction kept 7 bases outside the gene matches. The CDR3 here is CASFSGRAGETQYF. The CDR3 region has the DNA TGTGCCAGCTTTAGCGGGAGGGCCGGGGAGACCCAGTACTTC.

The rearrangement links TRBV7-9 to TRBJ1-1, with TRBD1 matching over 9 bases. V gave up 5 bases and J gave up 6 bases; unmatched junction bases: 13. The V gene's germline CDR1 is SEHNR and CDR2 FQNEAQ (reference sequence). There are 16 residues in the CDR3. The CDR3 bases are TGTGCCAGCAGCCCGCACTTTACAGGGGGCCTCCCTGAAGCTTTCTTT. It translates to CASSPHFTGGLPEAFF.

The chain combines TRBV7-9 with TRBJ1-2; TRBD1 might be the D (5 bases). Trimming cost V 1 base and J 4 bases, with 10 bases left between them. Per the germline V gene, CDR1 is SEHNR and CDR2 is FQNEAQ (reference sequence). The length of the CDR3 is 14 residues. CDR3 nucleotides: TGTGCCAGCAGCTTAGGACAGCATCCCTATGGCTACACCTTC. Protein: CASSLGQHPYGYTF.

This sequence joins TRBV2 and TRBJ2-3; D remains ambiguous. Trimming removed 7 bases at V and 0 bases at J, with 8 bases between. Germline V lookup: CDR1 SNHLY, CDR2 FYNNEI. The CDR3 has 13 residues. CDR3 DNA: TGTGCCAGCAAATCAGATAGCACAGATACGCAGTATTTT. It is translated as CASKSDSTDTQYF.

The chain combines TRBV9 with TRBJ2-2; D unresolved. The V end lost 4 bases, the J end lost 4 bases, and 14 bases lay between the germline ends. The CDR3 has 15 amino acids. Germline CDR1 SGDLS, CDR2 YYNGEE. DNA of the CDR3: TGTGCCAGCAGCCCTCAGGCCGTATTCACCGGGGAGCTGTTTTTT. Amino acids: CASSPQAVFTGELFF.